A selection of T cell receptor beta chains follows, all from one sample in a study of tumor-infiltrating lymphocytes in primary liver carcinoma. TCRdb redid the calling of the multiplex PCR reads with MiXCR, one entry per CDR3 protein. This repertoire shows 99,000 or so distinct CDR3 sequences, roughly 85% found once; its top ten account for around 21%. The sequenced sample consisted of liver tumor tissue from sampling region 3. All receptors derive from a middle-aged man with primary liver carcinoma and hepatitis B virus infection. CDR3s include the opening cysteine and the closing phenylalanine or tryptophan. Each record gives: D gene, V gene, clone size, J gene, CDR3 DNA, CDR3 protein. A D gene is named only where the DNA matches it firmly. A row's size may be missing; if present it is once, few, many or a size class.

>.|TRBV12-3/TRBV12-4|.|TRBJ2-1
TGTGCCAGCAAAGATGCCAGCGGAAACAATGAGCAGTTCTTC
CASKDASGNNEQFF
>TRBD2|TRBV5-8|.|TRBJ2-1
TGTGTCAGCAGCTTGCAGGGACTAGCGGGAGGGCCGTACAATGAACAGTTCTTC
CVSSLQGLAGGPYNEQFF
>TRBD1|TRBV5-5|.|TRBJ2-3
TGTGCCAGCAGCTGGGACAGGGGGAATTCAGATATGCAGTATTTT
CASSWDRGNSDMQYF
>.|TRBV30|.|TRBJ1-5
TGTGCCTGGAATATACGAGTGGGGGGAAAGGCGGTTCCCCAGCATTTT
CAWNIRVGGKAVPQHF
>.|TRBV29-1|.|TRBJ2-1
TGCAGCGTCGGACTGCTTAGGGGGGATGAGCAGATCTTC
CSVGLLRGDEQIF
>.|TRBV4-2|.|TRBJ2-1
TGCGACACCAGCCAAGATGTGGCGGGCTCCTACAATGAGCAGTTCTTC
CDTSQDVAGSYNEQFF
>.|TRBV6-1|.|TRBJ1-5
TGTACCAGCAGTGAAGGAGGAATAGTTAGCAATCAGTCCCAACATTTT
CTSSEGGIVSNQSQHF
>TRBD2|TRBV6-4|.|TRBJ2-7
TGTGCCAGCAGTGACTCGACTAGCGGGGTCTACGATCAGTACTTC
CASSDSTSGVYDQYF
>.|TRBV6-2/TRBV6-3|.|TRBJ2-7
TGTGCCAGCAGTACAGGGGACTACTCATACGTGCAGTACTTC
CASSTGDYSYVQYF
>TRBD2|TRBV6-1|few|TRBJ2-5
TGTGTCAGCAGTCCCCGGACTAGTGGGAGTATAGAGACCCAGTACTTC
CVSSPRTSGSIETQYF
>.|TRBV11-3|.|TRBJ2-7
TGTTCCAGCAGCTCTGGAGAAGGGGACAACGAGCAGTACTTC
CSSSSGEGDNEQYF
>.|TRBV29-1|.|TRBJ2-1
TGCAGCAGTCTGAGTGGCGATGAGCAGTTCTTC
CSSLSGDEQFF
>.|TRBV7-9|.|TRBJ2-7
TGTGCCAGCAGCTCAGTGACAGGCGGTACCTACAAGCAGTACTTC
CASSSVTGGTYKQYF
>.|TRBV7-9|.|TRBJ2-7
TGTACCAGCAGCCAGGTACAGAACGAGCAGTACTTC
CTSSQVQNEQYF
>.|TRBV20-1|.|TRBJ1-5
TGCAGTGCTAGAGATAATGGGAATCAGCCCCAGCATTTT
CSARDNGNQPQHF
>TRBD2|TRBV9|.|TRBJ2-1
TGTGCCAGCAGCGTTACTAGCGGGAGGGAAAATAAGCAGTTCTTC
CASSVTSGRENKQFF
>TRBD2|TRBV28|.|TRBJ2-7
TGTGTCAACAGTTTAAGGACTAGCGGGATGTTGCGCGAGCAGTACTTC
CVNSLRTSGMLREQYF
>TRBD1|TRBV28|.|TRBJ2-7
TGTGCCATCAGTGAACCAGGACAGGGTCGCAACGAGCGGTACTTC
CAISEPGQGRNERYF
>.|TRBV4-3|.|TRBJ2-3
TGCGCCAGCAGCCGAGACGGTGGACCCATGGGAGATCGAAGCACAGATATGCAGTATTTT
CASSRDGGPMGDRSTDMQYF
>.|TRBV20-1|.|TRBJ2-7
TGCACTGCTAGGATTGCGCAGGGCGATCAGTACTTC
CTARIAQGDQYF
>TRBD1|TRBV4-3|.|TRBJ1-3
TGCGCCAGCAGCCAAGCCACGACAGGGGGTGGAAACACCATATACTTT
CASSQATTGGGNTIYF
>.|TRBV20-1|few|TRBJ1-5
TGCAGTGCTTACCGGAGGGGTGATCAGCCCCAGCATTTT
CSAYRRGDQPQHF
>.|TRBV6-6|.|TRBJ2-4
TGTGCCTGCAGCTTCAGTGAAAACATTCAGTACTTC
CACSFSENIQYF
>.|TRBV29-1|.|TRBJ2-1
TGCAGCGCCCATAAGACTAGATGCGGCGATGAGCAGTTCTTC
CSAHKTRCGDEQFF
>.|TRBV5-4|.|TRBJ2-7
TGTGCCAGCAGCTTGGAGTCTAGAGGGAGCTCCTACGAGCAGTACTTC
CASSLESRGSSYEQYF
>.|TRBV4-1|.|TRBJ2-5
TGCGCCAGCAACCAAGACCACGACGTAGGGGGGCAAGAGACCCAGTACTTC
CASNQDHDVGGQETQYF
>.|TRBV7-9|.|TRBJ1-1
TGTGCTATCAGCTTTAATCGCCCAGGAGGCATGAACACTGAGGCTTTCTTT
CAISFNRPGGMNTEAFF
>.|TRBV4-2|.|TRBJ1-5
TGTGTCAGCGGCGAGGCGGCGGGGGCAGGCAATCAGCCCCAGCATTTT
CVSGEAAGAGNQPQHF
>.|TRBV4-3|.|TRBJ2-7
TGCGCCAGCAGCACGCGCCTTCACGAGGAGCAGTACTTC
CASSTRLHEEQYF
>.|TRBV4-2|.|TRBJ2-4
TGTACCAGCAACCAAGGGTCCAAAAACATTCAGTACTTC
CTSNQGSKNIQYF
>TRBD2|TRBV11-1|.|TRBJ2-4
TGTGCCAGCAGCATTCCCGGGACTAACGAGACCAAAAACAATCAGTACTTC
CASSIPGTNETKNNQYF
>.|TRBV4-3|.|TRBJ2-6
TGCGCCAGCAGCCAAGATGGAATCCGCTCTGGGGCCAACGTCCTGACTTTT
CASSQDGIRSGANVLTF
>.|TRBV6-5|.|TRBJ2-6
TGTACCAGCAGCGAACAGGGCCCCGCTGGGGTCAACGTCCTGACTTTC
CTSSEQGPAGVNVLTF
>TRBD2|TRBV11-3|.|TRBJ2-3
TGTGCCAGCAGCAAAGCGGACGCGGGAGGGAGCACAGATACGCAGTATTTT
CASSKADAGGSTDTQYF
>.|TRBV30|once|TRBJ1-1
TGTGCCTGGACTGCGGATAGGAGGACTGAAGCTTACTTT
CAWTADRRTEAYF
>.|TRBV10-2|many|TRBJ2-6
TGCGCCAGCAGTGCCAATCTTGACTCTGGGGCCAACGTCCTGACTTTC
CASSANLDSGANVLTF
>.|TRBV5-4|.|TRBJ2-5
TGTGCCAGCAGCTGGGATCAATGGGCCCAGTACTTC
CASSWDQWAQYF
>.|TRBV11-2|.|TRBJ2-1
TGTGCCAGCAGACCCAACATGAGCTCCTACAATGAGCGGTTCTTC
CASRPNMSSYNERFF
>.|TRBV12-3/TRBV12-4|.|TRBJ1-5
TGTGCCGGCTGTACGAGGGGTGGGGGGCCCCAGCATTTT
CAGCTRGGGPQHF
>TRBD1|TRBV29-1|.|TRBJ1-1
TGCAGCGTTACAGGGGGCTGGGGGACGAACACTGAAGCTCTCTTT
CSVTGGWGTNTEALF
>.|TRBV5-1|.|TRBJ2-5
TGCGTCAACAGCGATTTGGGGACCCAGTACTTC
CVNSDLGTQYF
>.|TRBV9|.|TRBJ2-2
TGTGCCAGCAGTGATACCGGACTCAACACCGGGGAGCTGTTTTTT
CASSDTGLNTGELFF
>.|TRBV11-2|many|TRBJ2-5
TGTGCCAGCAGCTTAGGCCAAGAGACCCAGTACTTC
CASSLGQETQYF
>TRBD2|TRBV6-5|.|TRBJ2-3
TGTGCCAGCAGTTCACTCCCCCTAAGCGGGGGTGCAGTTACGCAGTATTTT
CASSSLPLSGGAVTQYF
>.|TRBV29-1|.|TRBJ2-5
TGCAGTGTTGCGACTAGTGGTGACCAAGAGACCCAGTACTTC
CSVATSGDQETQYF
>TRBD1|TRBV10-3|.|TRBJ1-3
TGTGCCAGTACAGGGGACTTTAGCCCTGGAAACACCATATATTTT
CASTGDFSPGNTIYF
>.|TRBV11-3|.|TRBJ2-3
TGTGCTAGCAGCGGTGGCCCGGCGGAAGGTGTGGATACGCAGTATTTT
CASSGGPAEGVDTQYF
>.|TRBV6-1|.|TRBJ2-4
TGTGCCAGCAGTGACGCGGGGATATCCAAAAACGTTCAGTACTTC
CASSDAGISKNVQYF
>TRBD2|TRBV12-3/TRBV12-4|.|TRBJ2-1
TGTGTCAGCAGTTTACGGCTAGCGGGAATCTTTGTCTTC
CVSSLRLAGIFVF
>.|TRBV7-2|.|TRBJ2-1
TGTTCCAGCAGCTTAAGGCGAGACCCTTACAATGAGCAGTTCTTC
CSSSLRRDPYNEQFF
>.|TRBV6-5|.|TRBJ1-2
TGTGCCAGCAGTTTCTCACGCACTTGTGGCTACACCTTC
CASSFSRTCGYTF
>TRBD1|TRBV28|.|TRBJ1-1
TGTGCCAGTCTCGTCAGGACAGGGCACACTGAAGCTTTTTTT
CASLVRTGHTEAFF
>TRBD2|TRBV25-1|many|TRBJ2-2
TGTGCCAGCAGTGACCTCCTAGCGGGAGAAACCGGGGAGCTGTTTTTT
CASSDLLAGETGELFF
>.|TRBV29-1|.|TRBJ2-7
TGCTGCGCCCTTTTTCAGGGTCACCGCGAGCAGTACTTC
CCALFQGHREQYF
>TRBD2|TRBV6-4|.|TRBJ2-1
TGTGCCAGCAGTGAAGCCGTAGCGGGAATGGATGAGCAGTTCTTC
CASSEAVAGMDEQFF
>.|TRBV6-5|.|TRBJ2-2
TGTGCGAACAGTTACCAGGACACCGGGGGGCTGTTTTTT
CANSYQDTGGLFF
>TRBD1|TRBV28|medium-sized|TRBJ2-7
TGTGCCAGCGTGGGACAGGGCCACGAGCAGTACTTC
CASVGQGHEQYF